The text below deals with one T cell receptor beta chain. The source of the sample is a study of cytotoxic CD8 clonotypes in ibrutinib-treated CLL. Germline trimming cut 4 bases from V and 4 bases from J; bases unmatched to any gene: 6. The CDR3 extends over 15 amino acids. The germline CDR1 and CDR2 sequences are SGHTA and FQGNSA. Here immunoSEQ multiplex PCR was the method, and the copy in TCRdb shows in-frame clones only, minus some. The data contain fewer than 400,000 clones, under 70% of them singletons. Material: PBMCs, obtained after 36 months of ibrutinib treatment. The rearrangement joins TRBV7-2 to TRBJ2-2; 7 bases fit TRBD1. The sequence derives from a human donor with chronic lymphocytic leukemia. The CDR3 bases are TGTGCCAGCAGCTATATGGACAGGCTCACCGGGGAGCTGTTTTTT. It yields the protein CASSYMDRLTGELFF.